This T cell receptor (beta chain) appears in the sequencing data of a study of T cells in Graves' hyperthyroidism and ophthalmopathy. This clonotype was recorded at least ten times. The V gene lost 5 bases and the J gene lost 8 bases, with 12 bases spanning the gap. The germline CDR1 and CDR2 sequences are DFQATT and SNEGSKA (reference sequence). The CDR3 contains 11 residues. There were TCR beta CDR3 regions amplified from RNA transcripts. The TCR CDR3 first-round RT-PCR relied on the HTBI primer set. TCRdb fed the multiplex PCR reads into MiXCR, producing one record per CDR3 protein. The sample holds fewer than 350,000 distinct CDR3 sequences, approximately 22% seen once.

This receptor was taken from a woman in her forties or fifties with Graves' hyperthyroidism. The sequencing sample was made of blood. This chain connects TRBV20-1 to TRBJ1-1, with a tentative D call TRBD1 (6 bases). DNA of the CDR3: TGCAGTGCTCATACCGGGACAGAAGCTTTCTTT. Encoded protein: CSAHTGTEAFF.